This is a list of T cell receptor beta chains from one sample in a study of blood T cells in healthy people across ages. TCRdb reanalysed the 5' RACE reads using MiXCR and keeps one entry per CDR3 protein. The table includes 450,000 to 650,000 distinct CDR3 sequences, nearly 25% detected once. A further study also used this sample, focusing on T cells of mothers and their children.

The sequenced sample consisted of blood. These receptors originate from a boy aged 5-17 years in good health. Each CDR3 is given with its conserved first and last residue. The order of the fields is V gene, clone size, D gene, CDR3 length, J gene, CDR3 DNA, CDR3 protein. A D gene is named only where the DNA matches it firmly. Clone size is shown for a subset of rows, as once, few, many or a class of expanded clone.

v_gene: TRBV15; abundance: few; d_gene: .; len: 16; j_gene: TRBJ2-3; CDR3nt: TGTGCCACCAGCAGAGATCTCGGGGGAGGAGGAGATACGCAGTATTTT; CDR3aa: CATSRDLGGGGDTQYF
v_gene: TRBV29-1; abundance: .; d_gene: .; len: 13; j_gene: TRBJ2-1; CDR3nt: TGCAGCGTTGATAATGGGGGTCTCGATGAGCAGTTCTTC; CDR3aa: CSVDNGGLDEQFF
v_gene: TRBV10-3; abundance: .; d_gene: .; len: 13; j_gene: TRBJ2-5; CDR3nt: TGTGCCATCAGACAGGTGATTGGGGAGACCCAGTACTTC; CDR3aa: CAIRQVIGETQYF
v_gene: TRBV4-3; abundance: many; d_gene: .; len: 15; j_gene: TRBJ2-3; CDR3nt: TGCGCCAGCAGCCAAGGCGACGGGGCCACAGATACGCAGTATTTT; CDR3aa: CASSQGDGATDTQYF
v_gene: TRBV24-1; abundance: .; d_gene: .; len: 13; j_gene: TRBJ1-1; CDR3nt: TGTACCACCAGGGCGGCCCTGGGAACTGAAGCTTTCTTT; CDR3aa: CTTRAALGTEAFF
v_gene: TRBV7-3; abundance: .; d_gene: .; len: 16; j_gene: TRBJ2-1; CDR3nt: TGTGCCAGCAGCCCTATTATTGGGGGCTACTACAATGAGCAGTTCTTC; CDR3aa: CASSPIIGGYYNEQFF
v_gene: TRBV2; abundance: .; d_gene: .; len: 13; j_gene: TRBJ2-5; CDR3nt: TGTGCCAGCAGTGGCGGAGGGAGAGAGACCCAGTACTTC; CDR3aa: CASSGGGRETQYF
v_gene: TRBV11-2; abundance: .; d_gene: .; len: 13; j_gene: TRBJ1-2; CDR3nt: TGTGCCAGCAGCCGCCGAAGGGGCGGGGGCTACACCTTC; CDR3aa: CASSRRRGGGYTF
v_gene: TRBV9; abundance: few; d_gene: .; len: 16; j_gene: TRBJ2-2; CDR3nt: TGTGCCAGCAGCGTAGTCGGACGCGAGAACACCGGGGAGCTGTTTTTT; CDR3aa: CASSVVGRENTGELFF
v_gene: TRBV11-2; abundance: few; d_gene: .; len: 14; j_gene: TRBJ2-5; CDR3nt: TGTGCCAGCAGCTTCCGCGGCCGCCAAGAGACCCAGTACTTC; CDR3aa: CASSFRGRQETQYF
v_gene: TRBV7-2; abundance: .; d_gene: .; len: 14; j_gene: TRBJ2-7; CDR3nt: TGTGCCAGCAGCGGGGACGGAGGACTTTACGAGCAGTACTTC; CDR3aa: CASSGDGGLYEQYF
v_gene: TRBV3-1; abundance: .; d_gene: TRBD2; len: 13; j_gene: TRBJ2-5; CDR3nt: TGTGCCAGCAGCCACGGGAGGAGAGAGACCCAGTACTTC; CDR3aa: CASSHGRRETQYF
v_gene: TRBV7-2; abundance: .; d_gene: .; len: 16; j_gene: TRBJ2-3; CDR3nt: TGTGCCAGCAGCTTAATAAGTGGGGGGGCGGTAGATACGCAGTATTTT; CDR3aa: CASSLISGGAVDTQYF
v_gene: TRBV7-9; abundance: .; d_gene: .; len: 12; j_gene: TRBJ1-1; CDR3nt: TGTGCCAGCAGACAGGGTCTTCCTGAAGCTTTCTTT; CDR3aa: CASRQGLPEAFF
v_gene: TRBV4-3; abundance: few; d_gene: .; len: 14; j_gene: TRBJ2-5; CDR3nt: TGCGCCAGCAGCCAAGAGGGGAAGTCAGAGACCCAGTACTTC; CDR3aa: CASSQEGKSETQYF
v_gene: TRBV28; abundance: few; d_gene: TRBD1; len: 15; j_gene: TRBJ1-2; CDR3nt: TGTGCCAGCAGTCCTAGGACAGGAATACAACATGGCTACACCTTC; CDR3aa: CASSPRTGIQHGYTF
v_gene: TRBV20-1; abundance: .; d_gene: .; len: 13; j_gene: TRBJ1-2; CDR3nt: TGCAGTGCTACAAACATTCAAAGCTATGGCTACACCTTC; CDR3aa: CSATNIQSYGYTF
v_gene: TRBV7-3; abundance: many; d_gene: TRBD2; len: 15; j_gene: TRBJ2-5; CDR3nt: TGTGCCAGCAGCCCGGGACTAGCGGGAGTGGAGACCCAGTACTTC; CDR3aa: CASSPGLAGVETQYF
v_gene: TRBV15; abundance: few; d_gene: .; len: 12; j_gene: TRBJ2-4; CDR3nt: TGTGCCACCAGCGGCCACGGGGACATTCAGTACTTC; CDR3aa: CATSGHGDIQYF
v_gene: TRBV9; abundance: few; d_gene: .; len: 15; j_gene: TRBJ2-5; CDR3nt: TGTGCCAGCAGCCCGCTAGGGGTGTACCAAGAGACCCAGTACTTC; CDR3aa: CASSPLGVYQETQYF
v_gene: TRBV28; abundance: .; d_gene: TRBD1; len: 15; j_gene: TRBJ1-1; CDR3nt: TGTGCCAGCAGGGTATTGGGACAGCTTGCCACTGAAGCTTTCTTT; CDR3aa: CASRVLGQLATEAFF
v_gene: TRBV27; abundance: few; d_gene: .; len: 13; j_gene: TRBJ1-1; CDR3nt: TGTGCCAGCAGAATCGCGATTGGGGGTGAAGCTTTCTTT; CDR3aa: CASRIAIGGEAFF
v_gene: TRBV5-5; abundance: .; d_gene: TRBD2; len: 14; j_gene: TRBJ2-5; CDR3nt: TGTGCCAAGACCCTTGGACTAGGGGAAGAGACCCAGTACTTC; CDR3aa: CAKTLGLGEETQYF
v_gene: TRBV7-9; abundance: .; d_gene: .; len: 18; j_gene: TRBJ1-1; CDR3nt: TGTGCCAGCAGCTTAGGGGGTTTGGGCGGGGCCCGGAACACTGAAGCTTTCTTT; CDR3aa: CASSLGGLGGARNTEAFF
v_gene: TRBV20-1; abundance: few; d_gene: .; len: 13; j_gene: TRBJ1-4; CDR3nt: TGCAGTGCTATCATGAGGGGTGGTGAAAAACTGTTTTTT; CDR3aa: CSAIMRGGEKLFF
v_gene: TRBV4-1; abundance: few; d_gene: .; len: 14; j_gene: TRBJ1-4; CDR3nt: TGCGCCAGCAGCCAAGATTGGGGTGGTGAAAAACTGTTTTTT; CDR3aa: CASSQDWGGEKLFF
v_gene: TRBV5-5; abundance: .; d_gene: TRBD1; len: 14; j_gene: TRBJ1-1; CDR3nt: TGTGCCAGCAGCTGGCAGACGGGACAGGGTGAAGCTTTCTTT; CDR3aa: CASSWQTGQGEAFF
v_gene: TRBV7-9; abundance: few; d_gene: TRBD2; len: 19; j_gene: TRBJ2-3; CDR3nt: TGTGCCAGCAGCTTAAGGACTAGCGGGAACCGTGCTAGCACAGATACGCAGTGTTTT; CDR3aa: CASSLRTSGNRASTDTQCF
v_gene: TRBV4-3; abundance: few; d_gene: TRBD2; len: 18; j_gene: TRBJ2-1; CDR3nt: TGCGCCAGCAGCCAAGATAGACTAGCGGGAGTATCGTACAATGAGCAGTTCTTC; CDR3aa: CASSQDRLAGVSYNEQFF
v_gene: TRBV12-3/TRBV12-4; abundance: many; d_gene: .; len: 14; j_gene: TRBJ2-5; CDR3nt: TGTGCCAGCAGTTTATCCGGCAGGCAAGAGACCCAGTACTTC; CDR3aa: CASSLSGRQETQYF
v_gene: TRBV7-9; abundance: few; d_gene: .; len: 15; j_gene: TRBJ1-4; CDR3nt: TGTGCCAGCAGCTTTTCACCGGGGTCGGAGGAAAAACTGTTTTTT; CDR3aa: CASSFSPGSEEKLFF
v_gene: TRBV27; abundance: .; d_gene: TRBD1; len: 16; j_gene: TRBJ1-2; CDR3nt: TGTGCCAGCAGTGGGCAGGGGGAGGGCTTCTACTATGGCTACACCTTC; CDR3aa: CASSGQGEGFYYGYTF
v_gene: TRBV4-3; abundance: .; d_gene: TRBD1; len: 16; j_gene: TRBJ1-2; CDR3nt: TGCGCCAGCAGCCGAGAGCTACAGGGGGCGGACTATGGCTACACCTTC; CDR3aa: CASSRELQGADYGYTF
v_gene: TRBV28; abundance: .; d_gene: .; len: 12; j_gene: TRBJ1-1; CDR3nt: TGCGCCAGCAGGCCTACTAGCACTGAAGCTTTCTTT; CDR3aa: CASRPTSTEAFF
v_gene: TRBV10-3; abundance: few; d_gene: TRBD2; len: 15; j_gene: TRBJ2-7; CDR3nt: TGTGCCATCAGTGCCAGCGGGGGCACGGCGGACGAGCAGTACTTC; CDR3aa: CAISASGGTADEQYF
v_gene: TRBV3-1; abundance: few; d_gene: .; len: 15; j_gene: TRBJ2-7; CDR3nt: TGTGCCAGCAGCCAAGTAGGGCGGCGCTCCTACGAGCAGTACTTC; CDR3aa: CASSQVGRRSYEQYF
v_gene: TRBV6-5; abundance: once; d_gene: .; len: 12; j_gene: TRBJ1-1; CDR3nt: TGTGCCAGCAGCCGAGTTCGGACTGAAGCTTTCTTT; CDR3aa: CASSRVRTEAFF
v_gene: TRBV7-9; abundance: .; d_gene: TRBD1; len: 16; j_gene: TRBJ2-5; CDR3nt: TGTGCCAGCAGCTCTCGGACAGGGAAAAATCTAGAGACCCAGTACTTC; CDR3aa: CASSSRTGKNLETQYF
v_gene: TRBV6-2/TRBV6-3; abundance: .; d_gene: .; len: 13; j_gene: TRBJ2-5; CDR3nt: TGTGCCAGCAGTTACTGGAGGGGCGAGACCCAGTACTTC; CDR3aa: CASSYWRGETQYF
v_gene: TRBV6-5; abundance: few; d_gene: TRBD2; len: 16; j_gene: TRBJ2-1; CDR3nt: TGTGCCAGCAGTTACACCGGGAGGAAAACCTACAATGAGCAGTTCTTC; CDR3aa: CASSYTGRKTYNEQFF
v_gene: TRBV6-2/TRBV6-3; abundance: .; d_gene: .; len: 15; j_gene: TRBJ2-3; CDR3nt: TGTGCCAGCAGTTACGCCCCAGTCGGGGGACTTACGCAGTATTTT; CDR3aa: CASSYAPVGGLTQYF